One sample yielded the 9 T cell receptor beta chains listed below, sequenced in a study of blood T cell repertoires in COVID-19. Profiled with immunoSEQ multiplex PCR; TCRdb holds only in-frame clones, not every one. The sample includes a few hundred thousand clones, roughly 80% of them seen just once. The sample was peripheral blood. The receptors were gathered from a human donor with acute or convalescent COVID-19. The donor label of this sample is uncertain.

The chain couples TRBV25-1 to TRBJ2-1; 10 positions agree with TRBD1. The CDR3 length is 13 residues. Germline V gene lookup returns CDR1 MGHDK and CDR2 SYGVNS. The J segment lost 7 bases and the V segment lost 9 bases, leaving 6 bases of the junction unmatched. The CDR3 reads CASDRGLGNEQFF. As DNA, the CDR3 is TGTGCCAGTGACAGGGGGCTGGGGAATGAGCAGTTCTTC.

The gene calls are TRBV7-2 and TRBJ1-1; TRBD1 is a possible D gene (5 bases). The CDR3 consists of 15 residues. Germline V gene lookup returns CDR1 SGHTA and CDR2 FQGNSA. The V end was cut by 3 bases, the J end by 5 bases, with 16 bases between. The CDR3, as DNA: TGTGCCAGCAGCTTTGTCCGGGGCGCGGGAACTGAAGCTTTCTTT. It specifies CASSFVRGAGTEAFF.

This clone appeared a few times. This chain's CDR3 is CSVTGLGEQFF. CDR3 coding DNA: TGCAGCGTCACAGGGTTAGGTGAGCAGTTCTTC. The chain couples TRBV29-1 to TRBJ2-1; possible D gene TRBD1, 6 bases. There are 11 residues in the CDR3. Germline V gives CDR1 SQVTM, CDR2 ANQGSEA. Trimming removed 6 bases at V and 9 bases at J, with 12 bases between.

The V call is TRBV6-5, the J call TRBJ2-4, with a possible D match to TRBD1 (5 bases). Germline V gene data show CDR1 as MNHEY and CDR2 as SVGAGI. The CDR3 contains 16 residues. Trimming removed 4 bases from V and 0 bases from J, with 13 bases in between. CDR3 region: CASSSARDLAKNIQYF. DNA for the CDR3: TGTGCCAGCAGTTCGGCCAGGGATCTAGCCAAAAACATTCAGTACTTC.

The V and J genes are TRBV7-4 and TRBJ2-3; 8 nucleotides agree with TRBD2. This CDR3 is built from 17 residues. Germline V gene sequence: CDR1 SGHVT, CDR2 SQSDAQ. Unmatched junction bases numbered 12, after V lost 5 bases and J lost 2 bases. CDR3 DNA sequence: TGTGCCAGCAGCCAACCACTAGCGGTTATAGACACAGATACGCAGTATTTT. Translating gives CASSQPLAVIDTDTQYF.

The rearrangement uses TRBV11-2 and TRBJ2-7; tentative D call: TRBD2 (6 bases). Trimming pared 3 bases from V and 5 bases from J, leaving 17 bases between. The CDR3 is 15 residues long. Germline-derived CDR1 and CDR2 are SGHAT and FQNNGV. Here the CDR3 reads CASSFAWDSLDEQYF. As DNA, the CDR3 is TGTGCCAGCAGCTTCGCCTGGGACTCTCTCGACGAGCAGTACTTC.

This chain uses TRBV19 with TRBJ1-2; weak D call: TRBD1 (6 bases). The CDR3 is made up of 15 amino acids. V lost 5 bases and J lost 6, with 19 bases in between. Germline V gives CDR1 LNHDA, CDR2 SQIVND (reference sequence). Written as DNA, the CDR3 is TGTGCCAGTAGTGAGCACAGGGCGGCAGGGAATGGCTACACCTTC. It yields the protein CASSEHRAAGNGYTF.

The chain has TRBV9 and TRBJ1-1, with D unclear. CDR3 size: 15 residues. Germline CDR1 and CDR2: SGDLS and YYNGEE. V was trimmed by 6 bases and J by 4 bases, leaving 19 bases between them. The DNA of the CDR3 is TGTGCCAGCACCCAATTCATCGAGGTGGGCACTGAAGCTTTCTTT. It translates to CASTQFIEVGTEAFF.

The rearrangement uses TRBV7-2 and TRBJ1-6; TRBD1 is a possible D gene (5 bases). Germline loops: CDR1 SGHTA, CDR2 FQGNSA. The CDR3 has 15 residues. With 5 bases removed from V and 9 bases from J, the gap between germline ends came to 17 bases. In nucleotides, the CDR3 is TGTGCCAGCAGCCCCTTCGCGGGGCGTCTTTCACCCCTCCACTTT. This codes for CASSPFAGRLSPLHF.